The source of this T cell receptor beta chain is a study of T cells in Graves' hyperthyroidism and ophthalmopathy. The CDR3 contains 16 residues. V was pared by 5 bases and J by 9 bases, with 12 bases of the junction left unmatched. Germline loops: CDR1 SGHTA, CDR2 FQGTGA. The definition of stable Graves' hyperthyroidism was no ophthalmopathy progression within 18 months. Fresh peripheral blood, around 10 ml, yielded the PBMCs. TCR beta CDR3 regions were amplified from RNA. Initially, a first-round RT-PCR of the TCR CDR3 employed the HTBI primer set. TCRdb re-derived calls from the multiplex PCR reads in MiXCR, one entry per CDR3 protein. This sample has 450,000 to 600,000 distinct CDR3 sequences, with about 15% found just once. This clonotype showed up many times. What it binds is not known. Study-wide points: The majority of expanded thyroid clonotypes above 0.001 also appeared in blood. Ophthalmopathy, which appeared later, was predicted by the model a median about 6 months before onset.

The V gene is TRBV7-3, the J gene TRBJ2-1, with 11 bases that match TRBD2. This TCR was recovered from a middle-aged woman with Graves' hyperthyroidism. Material: blood. The CDR3 DNA reads as TGTGCCAGCAGCACTAGCGGGGGCGCGCCTTTTACTGAGCAGTTCTTC. Residues: CASSTSGGAPFTEQFF. Looking up the rest from reference TRBV7-3 and TRBJ2-1 gives the full variable domain: GAGVSQTPSNKVTEKGKYVELRCDPISGHTALYWYRQSLGQGPEFLIYFQGTGAADDSGLPNDRFFAVRPEGSVSTLKIQRTERGDSAVYLCASSTSGGAPFTEQFFGPGTRLTVL.